The present entry profiles one TCR beta chain with its context. Its antigen is not known. The sample comes from a study of cytomegalovirus exposure and HLA in healthy donors. The overall study: T cells numbering around 180 million yielded 95 million to 140 million unique TCR beta sequences in an earlier analysis. Overall study results and limits: 87-base-pair reads could not separate some V segments, including TRBV6-2 and TRBV6-3. Later, an analysis found that common viral pathogens appeared to be linked with several of the most significant clusters. Most likely, a cluster of highly shared sequence variants arose as a sequencing artifact.

PCR amplification relied on 60 Vbeta primers (plus 13 Jbeta primers). Method: immunoSEQ multiplex PCR; TCRdb's copy keeps in-frame clones and lacks some. The sample includes more than 95,000 clones, approximately 83% of them seen just once. Germline CDR1 SGHVS, CDR2 FNYEAQ. The CDR3 has 13 residues. With 7 bases removed from V and 0 bases from J, the gap between germline ends came to 4 bases. This TCR derives from a woman in her forties in good health and CMV-seropositive. V usage is TRBV7-6 and J usage is TRBJ2-6; D gene uncertain. Sequencing was done on a sample of PBMCs. CDR3 nucleotides: TGTGCCAGCATTAGCTCTGGGGCCAACGTCCTGACTTTC. This translates into CASISSGANVLTF. Using reference TRBV7-6 and TRBJ2-6 for the parts outside the CDR3, the full variable domain is GAGVSQSPRYKVTKRGQDVALRCDPISGHVSLYWYRQALGQGPEFLTYFNYEAQQDKSGLPNDRFSAERPEGSISTLTIQRTEQRDSAMYRCASISSGANVLTFGAGSRLTVL.